These 31 T cell receptor beta chains share one sample of origin, sequenced in a study of Graves' ophthalmopathy and Graves' hyperthyroidism (dated by TCRdb to the late 2010s). The reads were generated on an Illumina HiSeq 2000. TCR beta CDR3 regions were amplified from RNA transcripts for repertoire sequencing. A first-round RT-PCR used HTBI primers with the Qiagen OneStep RT-PCR kit, followed by a second-round multiplex PCR, size selection and purification. In TCRdb, the public reads were trimmed at Q25 with fastp and aligned with MiXCR, with productive beta chains retained. Each entry is one CDR3 protein sequence, shown with its most common DNA and genes. The sample has some 210,000 distinct CDR3 sequences on record, approximately 28% of them singletons. Approximately 9.6% of the sample is in the top ten clones. The sample consisted of peripheral blood. The receptors here all came from a man aged 45-65 years with Graves' ophthalmopathy. Donor details come from another sample of the same person, matched by shared clones.

This clonotype was observed many times. The chain links TRBV20-1 to TRBJ2-5; D is perhaps TRBD2 (7 bases). Germline CDR1 DFQATT, CDR2 SNEGSKA (reference sequence). V was shortened by 3 bases and J by 1 base, with 18 bases between the two germline ends. CDR3 size: 16 residues. The CDR3 protein is CSASHRGGDLQETQYF. For the CDR3, the DNA is TGCAGTGCTAGTCACCGCGGGGGCGACCTCCAAGAGACCCAGTACTTC.

This clonotype was picked up many times. This sequence joins TRBV7-2 and TRBJ2-5; D is ambiguous. The CDR3 contains 13 residues. CDR1 and CDR2 (germline): SGHTA, FQGNSA. V dropped 3 bases and J dropped 1 base, with 6 bases sitting between them. The DNA for the CDR3 is TGTGCCAGCAGCTTCCGGACCCAAGAGACCCAGTACTTC. It yields the protein CASSFRTQETQYF.

This chain links TRBV24-1 with TRBJ1-2; perhaps TRBD1 as D (5 bases). Germline-derived CDR1 and CDR2 are KGHDR and SFDVKD. The V gene lost 0 bases and the J gene lost 8 bases, with 9 bases spanning the gap. The CDR3 has 13 amino acids. The DNA for the CDR3 is TGTGCCACCAGTGATTTGATGGGGACGGGCTACACCTTC. Its translation: CATSDLMGTGYTF.

This clonotype was seen repeatedly, ten times or more. The V and J genes are TRBV7-2 and TRBJ1-1, with D uncertain. Trimming shortened V by 0 bases and J by 1 base, and 6 bases separated the two germline ends. Germline CDR1 reads SGHTA; CDR2 reads FQGNSA. CDR3 size: 14 residues. The CDR3 sequence is CASSLASGNTEAFF. In nucleotides, the CDR3 is TGTGCCAGCAGCTTAGCTTCGGGGAACACTGAAGCTTTCTTT.

This sequence joins TRBV6-5 and TRBJ2-5, with D possibly matching TRBD2 (6 bases). Trimming stripped 4 bases from V and 1 base from J, with 13 bases between. Germline V lookup: CDR1 MNHEY, CDR2 SVGAGI. This CDR3 comprises 15 residues. The CDR3 loop is CASSSAGISQETQYF. CDR3 sequence (DNA): TGTGCCAGCAGTTCGGCGGGAATATCCCAAGAGACCCAGTACTTC.

At least ten counts were recorded for this clonotype. CDR3 nucleotides: TGTGCCATCTGTTCTAGCGAACAAGAGACCCAGTACTTC. The encoded protein is CAICSSEQETQYF. The gene calls are TRBV10-3 and TRBJ2-5, with D perhaps TRBD2 (6 bases). Trimming took off 8 bases at V and 2 bases at J, with 12 bases between the two ends. This CDR3 comprises 13 residues. Germline CDR1 ENHRY, CDR2 SYGVKD.

The chain has TRBV28 and TRBJ2-5; 12 bases agree with TRBD1. This CDR3 region has 15 residues. J was trimmed by 7 bases and V by 3 bases; bases with no gene match: 6. The germline CDR1 and CDR2 sequences are MDHEN and SYDVKM. The CDR3 here is CASSLEGQGARTQYF. The CDR3 region has the DNA TGTGCCAGCAGTTTGGAGGGACAGGGGGCTAGGACCCAGTACTTC. Drawing the rest from reference TRBV28 and TRBJ2-5, the complete variable domain is DVKVTQSSRYLVKRTGEKVFLECVQDMDHENMFWYRQDPGLGLRLIYFSYDVKMKEKGDIPEGYSVSREKKERFSLILESASTNQTSMYLCASSLEGQGARTQYFGPGTRLLVL.

The chain has TRBV20-1 and TRBJ2-7; 10 bases are shared with TRBD2. The CDR3 runs 16 residues. Germline CDR1 and CDR2: DFQATT and SNEGSKA (reference sequence). The trim removed 2 bases at V and 0 bases at J, leaving 7 bases unmatched. The CDR3 sequence: CSARRLAGLSSYEQYF. The CDR3 coding sequence is TGCAGTGCTAGACGACTAGCGGGCCTAAGCTCCTACGAGCAGTACTTC.

The chain has TRBV6-2 or TRBV6-3 and TRBJ1-1, with unresolved D. Looked up from germline, CDR1 is MNHEY and CDR2 is SVGEGT. CDR3 length equals 18 residues. The V end lost 2 bases, the J end lost 2 bases, and 21 bases lay between the germline ends. The CDR3 sequence is CASSYLSAGNYPNTEAFF. DNA for the CDR3: TGTGCCAGCAGTTACCTTTCTGCGGGAAACTACCCAAACACTGAAGCTTTCTTT.

This CDR3 is CASSIPSGRGETQYF. The CDR3 nucleotides are TGTGCCAGCAGTATCCCATCGGGTAGGGGAGAGACCCAGTACTTC. The chain has TRBV28 and TRBJ2-5; D is perhaps TRBD1 (5 bases). Germline V gene sequence: CDR1 MDHEN, CDR2 SYDVKM. The CDR3 consists of 15 residues. Trimming took off 5 bases at V and 4 bases at J, with 17 bases between the two ends.

The V gene is TRBV28, the J gene TRBJ2-7; 8 bases are a match to TRBD1. The CDR3 covers 15 residues. With V trimmed by 4 bases and J by 7 bases, 12 bases remained unmatched. Germline V gene lookup returns CDR1 MDHEN and CDR2 SYDVKM. The CDR3 nucleotides are TGTGCCAGCAGTTCACCTTCGGACAGGGTGGAAGAGCAGTACTTC. This codes for CASSSPSDRVEEQYF.

As for this clonotype: The DNA is omitted, as the CDR3 cannot be located on it reliably, and the CDR3 follows TCRdb's listing. The J gene is TRBJ1-5, the V gene TRBV6-5. The CDR3 numbers 13 amino acids, ends counted. CDR1 and CDR2 from the germline V gene are MNHEY and SVGAGI. CDR3 region: CASSSSINQPQHF.

This chain uses TRBV29-1 with TRBJ1-2; 7 positions agree with TRBD1. Germline CDR1 SQVTM, CDR2 ANQGSEA. After removal of 7 bases from V and 0 bases from J, the junction contained 8 bases not matched to a gene. This CDR3 is 14 amino acids long. The CDR3 reads CSAQRGLSNYGYTF. The DNA for the CDR3 is TGCAGCGCCCAGAGGGGGCTCTCTAACTATGGCTACACCTTC.

This clonotype was picked up many times. This sequence joins TRBV3-1 and TRBJ2-5, with TRBD1 matching over 9 bases. The V and J ends lost 2 bases and 4 bases, in that order; junction bases with no gene match: 5. Per the germline V gene, CDR1 is LGHDT and CDR2 is YNNKEL (reference sequence). The CDR3 is made up of 15 amino acids. CDR3 loop: CASSQPGTGIETQYF. The CDR3 DNA sequence: TGTGCCAGCAGCCAACCCGGGACAGGGATAGAGACCCAGTACTTC.

This clonotype was found many times. This chain connects TRBV11-2 to TRBJ2-6; D unresolved. Looked up from germline, CDR1 is SGHAT and CDR2 is FQNNGV. The germline V and J ends were trimmed by 4 bases and 3 bases, with 7 bases remaining between them. This CDR3 contains 14 residues. CDR3 in DNA: TGTGCCAGCAGCTCTGACTTTGGGGCCAACGTCCTGACTTTC. It translates to CASSSDFGANVLTF.

This chain links TRBV7-8 with TRBJ2-5, with D possibly matching TRBD2 (5 bases). Between the trimmed V and J ends, which lost 5 bases and 1 base, there was a span of 14 bases. The CDR3 is 15 amino acids. CDR1 SGHVS and CDR2 FQNEAQ come from the germline V gene. The CDR3 loop is CASSPARLTQETQYF. DNA of the CDR3: TGTGCCAGCAGCCCTGCCAGACTAACCCAAGAGACCCAGTACTTC. Looking up the rest from reference TRBV7-8 and TRBJ2-5 gives the full variable domain: GAGVSQSPRYKVAKRGQDVALRCDPISGHVSLFWYQQALGQGPEFLTYFQNEAQLDKSGLPSDRFFAERPEGSVSTLKIQRTQQEDSAVYLCASSPARLTQETQYFGPGTRLLVL.

Many counts were recorded for this clonotype. V is TRBV6-5 and J is TRBJ2-5, with 8 bases that match TRBD2. The V gene's germline CDR1 is MNHEY and CDR2 SVGAGI. After removal of 5 bases from V and 5 bases from J, the junction contained 7 bases not matched to a gene. The CDR3 length is 14 residues. CDR3 sequence reads: CASSLRTSLETQYF. In DNA form, the CDR3 reads TGTGCCAGCAGTCTCCGGACTAGCTTGGAGACCCAGTACTTC.

The rearrangement links TRBV7-9 to TRBJ2-5; a possible D gene is TRBD1 (5 bases). The V and J ends lost 5 bases and 8 bases respectively, with 21 bases between them. Germline V gene data show CDR1 as SEHNR and CDR2 as FQNEAQ (reference sequence). The CDR3 runs 15 residues. The CDR3 nucleotides are TGTGCCAGCAGCATCACCCTGACAGCGCCTGGTACCCAGTACTTC. Its protein is CASSITLTAPGTQYF.

The genes are TRBV20-1 and TRBJ1-2; 7 bases fit TRBD1. V lost 0 bases, J lost 6 bases, and 4 bases stayed unmatched. This CDR3 contains 13 residues. CDR1 is DFQATT and CDR2 is SNEGSKA in the germline V gene (reference sequence). The CDR3 DNA is TGCAGTGCTAGAGATGACAGGGAGGATGGCTACACCTTC. Amino acids: CSARDDREDGYTF.

This rearrangement joins TRBV6-5 to TRBJ2-1; unclear D gene. Trimming stripped 0 bases from V and 10 bases from J, with 4 bases between. The CDR3 spans 11 residues. Germline-derived CDR1 and CDR2 are MNHEY and SVGAGI. The CDR3 loop reads CASSYSTEQFF. As DNA, the CDR3 is TGTGCCAGCAGTTACTCGACCGAGCAGTTCTTC.

J is TRBJ2-6 and V is TRBV13; 8 nucleotides line up with TRBD2. The CDR3 is 16 amino acids. Germline lookup yields CDR1 PRHDT and CDR2 FYEKMQ (reference sequence). Trimming removed 5 bases from V and 2 bases from J; junction bases left unmatched: 5. The CDR3 sequence: CASSRAGGTGANVLTF. As DNA, the CDR3 is TGTGCCAGCAGCCGGGCGGGGGGCACTGGGGCCAACGTCCTGACTTTC.

The table lists this clonotype with many counts. This sequence joins TRBV12-3 or TRBV12-4 and TRBJ1-6; TRBD1 matches 8 bases. The CDR3 length is 15 residues. Losses at the gene ends were 6 bases for V and 6 bases for J; bases not matched to a gene: 7. The CDR3 sequence: CASRQGGTVNSPLHF. The CDR3 DNA follows: TGTGCCAGCAGACAGGGGGGGACAGTTAATTCACCCCTCCACTTT.

The chain combines TRBV6-1 with TRBJ2-2; 8 positions match TRBD1. Germline values: CDR1 MNHNS, CDR2 SASEGT. The CDR3 is made up of 14 amino acids. The trim removed 8 bases at V and 7 bases at J, leaving 9 bases unmatched. CDR3 DNA: TGTGCCAGCGGGTGGGACAGGCACGGCGGGGAGCTGTTTTTT. This encodes CASGWDRHGGELFF.

At least ten counts were recorded for this clonotype. The chain couples TRBV28 to TRBJ1-5; weak D call: TRBD1 (6 bases). The germline CDR1 and CDR2 sequences are MDHEN and SYDVKM. The V end was cut by 6 bases, the J end by 8 bases, with 20 bases between. This CDR3 is 15 amino acids long. CDR3 DNA sequence: TGTGCCAGCAGCCTAACCCAGGGGTCCGCTGAGCCCCAGCATTTT. Protein: CASSLTQGSAEPQHF.

This clonotype was recorded at least ten times. Written as DNA, the CDR3 is TGTGCCAGCAAGGACAGGGGGCTTAATGAAAAACTGTTTTTT. Its protein is CASKDRGLNEKLFF. V and J are TRBV6-1 and TRBJ1-4; TRBD1 aligns across 11 bases. Trimming took 7 bases from V and 4 from J; bases not matched to a gene: 2. CDR1 MNHNS and CDR2 SASEGT come from the germline V gene. The CDR3 totals 14 residues.

This clonotype was counted at least ten times. The V call is TRBV27, the J call TRBJ1-1; possibly TRBD1 for D (5 bases). The CDR3 contains 13 residues. Germline CDR1 MNHEY, CDR2 SMNVEV (reference sequence). Deletions cut 0 bases from V and 7 bases from J, with 9 bases between. The CDR3 sequence: CASSLSRQLEAFF. CDR3 coding DNA: TGTGCCAGCAGTTTATCCCGACAGCTTGAAGCTTTCTTT.

The chain has TRBV30 and TRBJ2-7, with TRBD1 matching over 12 bases. V lost 7 bases and J lost 6; bases outside the gene matches: 4. This CDR3 comprises 12 residues. The germline CDR1 and CDR2 sequences are GTSNPN and SVGIG (reference sequence). The DNA of the CDR3 is TGTGCCTTGGGGACAGGGGGCTCCGAGCAGTACTTC. The encoded protein is CALGTGGSEQYF.

This clonotype was seen ten or more times. The J gene is TRBJ1-1, the V gene TRBV11-1, with D unclear. The V end lost 0 bases, the J end lost 6 bases, and 14 bases lay between the germline ends. The CDR3 runs 15 residues. Per the germline V gene, CDR1 is SGHAT and CDR2 is FQDESV (reference sequence). For the CDR3, the DNA is TGTGCCAGCAGCTTAGCGTCGGGCGCTGGGTCTGAAGCTTTCTTT. Translated: CASSLASGAGSEAFF.

The chain has TRBV12-3 or TRBV12-4 and TRBJ2-5; 11 bases are a match to TRBD2. CDR3 length: 17 amino acids. J was trimmed by 3 bases and V by 0 bases; bases with no gene match: 6. CDR3 DNA sequence: TGTGCCAGCAGTTTAGCAAAACTAGCGGGAGTTGAAGAGACCCAGTACTTC. This encodes CASSLAKLAGVEETQYF.

In its sample, this clonotype was seen many times. The chain links TRBV6-4 to TRBJ2-5, with 10 bases aligning to TRBD2. The germline CDR1 and CDR2 sequences are MRHNA and SNTAGT. J was trimmed by 4 bases and V by 5 bases; bases with no gene match: 4. CDR3 length: 14 residues. In nucleotides, the CDR3 is TGTGCCAGCAGTCTGACTAGCGGGCGAGAGACCCAGTACTTC. Its translation is CASSLTSGRETQYF.

This clonotype was counted at least ten times. The chain couples TRBV28 to TRBJ1-2; D remains unclear. This CDR3 comprises 12 residues. Between the trimmed V and J ends, which lost 6 bases and 7 bases, there was a span of 12 bases. CDR1 and CDR2 from the germline V gene are MDHEN and SYDVKM. CDR3 loop: CASRGLYGGYTF. CDR3 nucleotides: TGTGCCAGCAGGGGATTGTATGGTGGCTACACCTTC.